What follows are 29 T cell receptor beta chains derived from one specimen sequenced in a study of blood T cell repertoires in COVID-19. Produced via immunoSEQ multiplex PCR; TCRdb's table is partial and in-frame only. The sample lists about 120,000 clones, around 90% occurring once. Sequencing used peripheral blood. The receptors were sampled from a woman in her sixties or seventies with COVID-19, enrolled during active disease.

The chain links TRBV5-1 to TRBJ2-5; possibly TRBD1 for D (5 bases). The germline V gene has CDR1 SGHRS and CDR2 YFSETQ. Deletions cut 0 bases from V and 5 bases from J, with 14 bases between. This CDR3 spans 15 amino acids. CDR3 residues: CASSLGGRVEETQYF. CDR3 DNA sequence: TGCGCCAGCAGCTTGGGGGGCAGGGTTGAGGAGACCCAGTACTTC. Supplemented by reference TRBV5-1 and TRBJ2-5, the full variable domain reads KAGVTQTPRYLIKTRGQQVTLSCSPISGHRSVSWYQQTPGQGLQFLFEYFSETQRNKGNFPGRFSGRQFSNSRSEMNVSTLELGDSALYLCASSLGGRVEETQYFGPGTRLLVL.

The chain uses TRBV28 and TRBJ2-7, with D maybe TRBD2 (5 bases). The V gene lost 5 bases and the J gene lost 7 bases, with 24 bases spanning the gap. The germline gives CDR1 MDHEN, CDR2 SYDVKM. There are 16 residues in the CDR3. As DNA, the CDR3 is TGTGCCAGCAGTCTAACAACTAGGACGGTCATGGGGGAGCAGTACTTC. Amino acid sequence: CASSLTTRTVMGEQYF.

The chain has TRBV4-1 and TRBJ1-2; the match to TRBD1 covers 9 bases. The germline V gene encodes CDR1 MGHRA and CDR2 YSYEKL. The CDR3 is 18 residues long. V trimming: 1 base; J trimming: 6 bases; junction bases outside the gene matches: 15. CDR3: CASSQVHGGWDRAHGYTF. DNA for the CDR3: TGCGCCAGCAGCCAAGTGCACGGGGGGTGGGACAGGGCTCATGGCTACACCTTC.

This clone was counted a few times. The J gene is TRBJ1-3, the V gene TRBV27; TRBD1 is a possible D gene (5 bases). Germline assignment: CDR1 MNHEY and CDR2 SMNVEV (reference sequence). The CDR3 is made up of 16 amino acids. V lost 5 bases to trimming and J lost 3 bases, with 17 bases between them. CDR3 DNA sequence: TGTGCCAGCAGTCTAGAAGACCTGACAGTTGGAAACACCATATATTTT. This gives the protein CASSLEDLTVGNTIYF.

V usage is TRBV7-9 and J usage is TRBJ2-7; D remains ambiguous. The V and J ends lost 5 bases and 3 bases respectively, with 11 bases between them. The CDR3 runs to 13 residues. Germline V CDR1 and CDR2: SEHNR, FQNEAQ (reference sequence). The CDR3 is CASSPPSLYEQYF. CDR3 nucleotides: TGTGCCAGCAGCCCCCCTTCCCTCTACGAGCAGTACTTC.

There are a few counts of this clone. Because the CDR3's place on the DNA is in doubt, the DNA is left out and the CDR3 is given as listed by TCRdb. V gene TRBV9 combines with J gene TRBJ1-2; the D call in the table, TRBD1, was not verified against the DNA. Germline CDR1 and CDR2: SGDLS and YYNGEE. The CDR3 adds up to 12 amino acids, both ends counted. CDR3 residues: CASSVAGGADTF.

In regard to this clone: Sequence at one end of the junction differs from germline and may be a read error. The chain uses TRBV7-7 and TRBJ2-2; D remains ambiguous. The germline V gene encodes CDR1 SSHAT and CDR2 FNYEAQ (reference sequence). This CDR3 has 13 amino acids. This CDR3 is CASSLGPTGELFF. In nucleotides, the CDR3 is TGTGCTAGCAGCTTAGGGCCTACCGGGGAGCTGTTTTTT.

CDR3 loop: CASSRLRDTGELFF. CDR3 sequence (DNA): TGTGCCAGCAGCCGTCTGAGGGACACCGGGGAGCTGTTTTTT. The chain links TRBV6-2 or TRBV6-3 to TRBJ2-2, with D possibly matching TRBD2 (5 bases). Trimming took off 6 bases at V and 3 bases at J, with 11 bases between the two ends. CDR1 is MNHEY and CDR2 is SVGEGT in the germline V gene. The CDR3 totals 14 residues.

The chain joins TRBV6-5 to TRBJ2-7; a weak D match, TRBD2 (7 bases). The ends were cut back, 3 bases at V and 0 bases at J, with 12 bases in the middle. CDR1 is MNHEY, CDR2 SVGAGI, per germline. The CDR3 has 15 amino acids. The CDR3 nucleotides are TGTGCCAGCAGTTATCCACGGGGGGCCTCCTACGAGCAGTACTTC. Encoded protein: CASSYPRGASYEQYF.

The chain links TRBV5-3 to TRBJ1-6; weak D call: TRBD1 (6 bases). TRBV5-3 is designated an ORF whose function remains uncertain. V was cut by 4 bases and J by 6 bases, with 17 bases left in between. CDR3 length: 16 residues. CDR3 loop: CARSGAGTRINSPLHF. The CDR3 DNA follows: TGTGCCAGAAGCGGCGCCGGGACACGGATTAATTCACCCCTCCACTTT.

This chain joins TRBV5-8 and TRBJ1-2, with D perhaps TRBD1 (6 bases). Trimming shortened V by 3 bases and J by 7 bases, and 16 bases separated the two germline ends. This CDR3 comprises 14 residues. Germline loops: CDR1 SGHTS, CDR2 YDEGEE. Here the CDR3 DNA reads TGTGCCAGCAGCTACACGACAGGCACTTTTGGCTACACCTTC. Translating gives CASSYTTGTFGYTF.

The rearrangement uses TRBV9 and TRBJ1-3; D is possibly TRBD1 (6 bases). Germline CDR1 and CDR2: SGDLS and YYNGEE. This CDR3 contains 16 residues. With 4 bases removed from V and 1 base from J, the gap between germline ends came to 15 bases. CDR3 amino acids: CASSPGGGHSGNTIYF. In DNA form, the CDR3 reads TGTGCCAGCAGCCCTGGGGGGGGGCATTCTGGAAACACCATATATTTT.

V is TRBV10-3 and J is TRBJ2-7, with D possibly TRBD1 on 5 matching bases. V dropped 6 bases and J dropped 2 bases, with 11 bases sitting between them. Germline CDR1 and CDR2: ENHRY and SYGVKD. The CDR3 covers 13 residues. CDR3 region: CAISVDRPYEQYF. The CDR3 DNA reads TGTGCCATCAGCGTTGACAGACCCTACGAGCAGTACTTC.

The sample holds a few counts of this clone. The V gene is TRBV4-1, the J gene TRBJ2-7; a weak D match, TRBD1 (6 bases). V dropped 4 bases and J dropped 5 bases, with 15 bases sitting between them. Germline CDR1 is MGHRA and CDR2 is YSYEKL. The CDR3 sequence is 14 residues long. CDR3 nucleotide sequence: TGCGCCAGCAGCCGGGGACATTCGTACGACGAGCAGTACTTC. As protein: CASSRGHSYDEQYF.

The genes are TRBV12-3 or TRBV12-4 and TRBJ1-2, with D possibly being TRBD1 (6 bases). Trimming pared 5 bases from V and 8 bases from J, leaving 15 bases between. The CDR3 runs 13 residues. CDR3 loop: CASSPLTGLGYTF. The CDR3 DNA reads TGTGCCAGCAGTCCGCTAACAGGGTTAGGCTACACCTTC.

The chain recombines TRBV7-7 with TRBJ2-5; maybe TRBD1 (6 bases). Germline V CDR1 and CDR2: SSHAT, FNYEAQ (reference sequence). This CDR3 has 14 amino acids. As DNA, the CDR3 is TGTGCTACCTCGACGAGTGGGACACAAGAGACCCAGTACTTC. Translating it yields CATSTSGTQETQYF.

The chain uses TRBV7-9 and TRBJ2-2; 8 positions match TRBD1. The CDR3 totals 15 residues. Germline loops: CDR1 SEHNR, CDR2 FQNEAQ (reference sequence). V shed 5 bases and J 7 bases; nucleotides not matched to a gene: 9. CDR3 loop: CASSHRQGQVGELFF. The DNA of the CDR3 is TGTGCCAGCAGCCACCGACAGGGGCAGGTCGGGGAGCTGTTTTTT.

This chain's CDR3 is CASSIDRARGYTF. Written as DNA, the CDR3 is TGTGCCAGTAGCATCGACAGGGCTCGGGGCTACACCTTC. This chain links TRBV19 with TRBJ1-2; 7 positions match TRBD1. The CDR3 spans 13 residues. From germline, CDR1 is LNHDA and CDR2 SQIVND (reference sequence). V shed 6 bases, J shed 8 bases, and the junction held 9 bases outside the gene matches.

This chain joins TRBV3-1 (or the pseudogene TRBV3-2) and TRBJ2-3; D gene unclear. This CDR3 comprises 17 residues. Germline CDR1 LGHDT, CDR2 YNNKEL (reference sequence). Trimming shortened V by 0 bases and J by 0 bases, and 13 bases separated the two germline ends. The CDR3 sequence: CASSQDPMGRSTDTQYF. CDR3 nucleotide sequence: TGTGCCAGCAGCCAAGATCCGATGGGCCGTAGCACAGATACGCAGTATTTT.

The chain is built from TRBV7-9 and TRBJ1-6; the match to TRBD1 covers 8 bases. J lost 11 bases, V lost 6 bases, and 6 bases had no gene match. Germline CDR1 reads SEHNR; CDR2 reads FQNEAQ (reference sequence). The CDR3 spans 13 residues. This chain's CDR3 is CASRIKGQAPLHF. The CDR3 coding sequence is TGTGCCAGCAGGATTAAGGGACAGGCACCCCTCCACTTT.

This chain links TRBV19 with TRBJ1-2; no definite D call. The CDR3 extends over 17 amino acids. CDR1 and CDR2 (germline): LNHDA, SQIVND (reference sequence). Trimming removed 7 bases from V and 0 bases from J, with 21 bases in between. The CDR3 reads CASTTEAPGIPNYGYTF. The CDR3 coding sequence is TGTGCCAGTACCACAGAGGCCCCCGGGATCCCTAACTATGGCTACACCTTC. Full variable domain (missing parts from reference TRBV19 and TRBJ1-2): DGGITQSPKYLFRKEGQNVTLSCEQNLNHDAMYWYRQDPGQGLRLIYYSQIVNDFQKGDIAEGYSVSREKKESFPLTVTSAQKNPTAFYLCASTTEAPGIPNYGYTFGSGTRLTVV.

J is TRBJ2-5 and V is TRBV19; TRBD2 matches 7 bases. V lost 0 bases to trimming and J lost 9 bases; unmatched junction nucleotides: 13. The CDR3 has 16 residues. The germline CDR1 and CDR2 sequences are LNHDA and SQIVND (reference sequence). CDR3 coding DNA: TGTGCCAGTAGTATAGAACGGCGGGGGACTCGGAGGGCCCAGTACTTC. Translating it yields CASSIERRGTRRAQYF.

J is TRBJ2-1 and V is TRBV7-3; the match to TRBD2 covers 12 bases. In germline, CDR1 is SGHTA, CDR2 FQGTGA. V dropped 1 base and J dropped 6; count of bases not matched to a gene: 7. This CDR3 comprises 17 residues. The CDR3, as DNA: TGTGCCAGCAGCTTAATCAGACTAGCGGGGGAGCCCAATGAGCAGTTCTTC. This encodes CASSLIRLAGEPNEQFF.

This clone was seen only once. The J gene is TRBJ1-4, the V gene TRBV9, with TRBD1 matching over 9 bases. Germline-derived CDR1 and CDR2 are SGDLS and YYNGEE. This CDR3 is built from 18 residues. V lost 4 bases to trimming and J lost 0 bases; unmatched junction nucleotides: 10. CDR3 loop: CASSSMGGQGATNEKLFF. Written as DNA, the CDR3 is TGTGCCAGCAGCAGTATGGGGGGACAGGGCGCAACTAATGAAAAACTGTTTTTT.

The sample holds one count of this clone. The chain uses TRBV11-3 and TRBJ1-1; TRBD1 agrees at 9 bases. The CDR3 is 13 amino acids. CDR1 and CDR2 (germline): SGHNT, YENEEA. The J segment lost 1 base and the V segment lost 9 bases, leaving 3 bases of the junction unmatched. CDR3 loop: CASRGQGNTEAFF. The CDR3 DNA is TGTGCCAGTCGGGGACAGGGGAACACTGAAGCTTTCTTT.

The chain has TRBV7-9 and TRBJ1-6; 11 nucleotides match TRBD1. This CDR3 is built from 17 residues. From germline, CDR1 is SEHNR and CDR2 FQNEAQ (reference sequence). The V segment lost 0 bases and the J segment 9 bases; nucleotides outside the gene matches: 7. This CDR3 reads CASSLASGGQGVSPLHF. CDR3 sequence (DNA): TGTGCCAGCAGCTTAGCGTCCGGGGGACAGGGGGTTTCACCCCTCCACTTT.

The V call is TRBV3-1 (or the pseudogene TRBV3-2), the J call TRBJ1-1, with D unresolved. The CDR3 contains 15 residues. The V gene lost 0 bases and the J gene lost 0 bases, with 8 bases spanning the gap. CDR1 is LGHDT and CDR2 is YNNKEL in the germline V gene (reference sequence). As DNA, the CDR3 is TGTGCCAGCAGCCAAGATCGCGTGGTGAACACTGAAGCTTTCTTT. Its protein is CASSQDRVVNTEAFF.

DNA for the CDR3: TGTGCCATCAGTGAAGGGCAGGGTTACTATGGCTACACCTTC. Protein sequence: CAISEGQGYYGYTF. The chain has TRBV10-3 and TRBJ1-2; a possible D gene is TRBD1 (5 bases). This CDR3 is 14 amino acids long. Trimming removed 3 bases from V and 3 bases from J, with 11 bases in between. Germline CDR1 is ENHRY and CDR2 is SYGVKD.

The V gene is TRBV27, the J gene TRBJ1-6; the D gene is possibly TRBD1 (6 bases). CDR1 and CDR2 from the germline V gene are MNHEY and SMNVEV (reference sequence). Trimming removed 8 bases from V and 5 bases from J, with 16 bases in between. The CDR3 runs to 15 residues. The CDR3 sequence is CASGPRTANNSPLHF. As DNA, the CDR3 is TGTGCCAGCGGCCCGAGGACAGCTAATAATTCACCCCTCCACTTT.